The entry below describes one TCR beta chain. This sample was included in a study of blood T cell repertoires in COVID-19. Study summary: The origin of the acute and convalescent COVID-19 samples was the United States, Italy and Spain. PBMCs, B-cell-depleted T cells, or T cells were the source of the cDNA or gDNA that made up the material.

In the authors' workflow: Counts of nucleated cells, estimated from reference gene primer amplification, were obtained. Profiled with immunoSEQ multiplex PCR; TCRdb holds only in-frame clones, not every one. D and trimming were read from the DNA, whereas the V and J calls and clone size are those reported in that table. Of some 150,000 clones in the sample, roughly 86% are singletons; the top ten hold more than 0.8%. Trimming left V 3 bases short and J 2 bases short, with 11 bases between. CDR3 length equals 14 residues. The germline gives CDR1 SGHVS, CDR2 FNYEAQ. V usage is TRBV7-6 and J usage is TRBJ2-7; weak D call: TRBD1 (5 bases). This receptor was taken from a woman between 50 and 59 years old with acute or convalescent COVID-19. The sample taken for sequencing was peripheral blood. CDR3 loop: CASSLGQGTYEQYF. CDR3 bases: TGTGCCAGCAGCTTGGGGCAGGGAACCTACGAGCAGTACTTC.